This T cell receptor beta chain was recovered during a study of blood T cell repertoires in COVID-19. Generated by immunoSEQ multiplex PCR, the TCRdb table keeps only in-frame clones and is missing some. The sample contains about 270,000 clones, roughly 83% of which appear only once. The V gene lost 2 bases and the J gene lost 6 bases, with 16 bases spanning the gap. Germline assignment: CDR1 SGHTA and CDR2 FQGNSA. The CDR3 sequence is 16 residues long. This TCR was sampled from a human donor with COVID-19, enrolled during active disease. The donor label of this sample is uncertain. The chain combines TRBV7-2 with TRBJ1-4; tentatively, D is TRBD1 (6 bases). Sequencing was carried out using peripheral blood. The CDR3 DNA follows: TGTGCCAGCAGCTTATTCGGCGGACAGCCCTATGAAAAACTGTTTTTT. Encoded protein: CASSLFGGQPYEKLFF.